The following is a TCR beta chain sequence with its context. This specimen comes from a study of T cell changes during pregnancy in multiple sclerosis. Sequencing was performed with immunoSEQ multiplex PCR; in TCRdb, only in-frame clones are kept and a portion is missing. The data show some 52,000 clones, roughly nine tenths seen once. The origin of this receptor is a female donor with multiple sclerosis, enrolled in a pregnancy study. The sample was CD4+ T cells from peripheral blood mononuclear cells, taken before pregnancy.

The CDR3 here is CASSPVGGYNEQFF. In DNA form, the CDR3 reads TGTGCCAGCAGTCCTGTGGGGGGATACAATGAGCAGTTCTTC. The chain couples TRBV27 to TRBJ2-1; D possibly corresponds to TRBD2 (6 bases). The length of the CDR3 is 14 residues. The germline V and J ends were trimmed by 5 bases and 4 bases, with 12 bases remaining between them. CDR1 is MNHEY, CDR2 SMNVEV, per germline (reference sequence).